The clone carrying this T cell receptor (beta chain) was recorded a few times. Its antigen remains unidentified. The sample comes from a study of T cells in Graves' hyperthyroidism and ophthalmopathy. Authors of the study amplified TCR beta CDR3 regions from RNA transcripts. The HTBI primer set drove a first-round RT-PCR of the TCR CDR3. TCRdb redid the calling of the multiplex PCR reads with MiXCR, one entry per CDR3 protein. The sample carries around 690,000 distinct CDR3 sequences, approximately 15% recorded once. Over 18 months, lack of ophthalmopathy progression marked Graves' hyperthyroidism as stable. Each diagnosis was grounded in clinical symptoms, serum thyroxine and TRAb, thyroid ultrasound, and orbital computed tomography. Fresh peripheral blood, roughly 10 ml, was the source of the PBMCs. Whole-study findings and limits: A model of 13 V-J pairs discriminated ophthalmopathy from stable hyperthyroidism.

Per germline, CDR1 SGHDN and CDR2 FVKESK. The CDR3 spans 18 residues. V lost 2 bases and J lost 2, with 21 bases in between. The chain carries TRBV14 and TRBJ1-2; no firm D call. Sequencing was performed on blood. The TCR sequence derives from a man over 45 with Graves' hyperthyroidism. The CDR3 region is CASSQTRGSRGGNYGYTF. DNA of the CDR3: TGTGCCAGCAGCCAAACCCGAGGGAGTAGAGGCGGAAACTATGGCTACACCTTC.